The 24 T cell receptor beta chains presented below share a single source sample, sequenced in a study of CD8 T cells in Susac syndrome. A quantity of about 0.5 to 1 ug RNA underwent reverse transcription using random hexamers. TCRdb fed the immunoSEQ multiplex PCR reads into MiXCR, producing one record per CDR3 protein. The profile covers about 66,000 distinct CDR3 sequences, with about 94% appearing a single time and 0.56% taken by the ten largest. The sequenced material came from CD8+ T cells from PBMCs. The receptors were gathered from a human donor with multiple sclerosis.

The CDR3 region is CASSPPTGNYEQYF. CDR3 nucleotide sequence: TGTGCCAGCAGCCCACCGACAGGGAACTACGAGCAGTACTTC. The rearrangement joins TRBV7-8 to TRBJ2-7, with TRBD1 matching over 7 bases. V was pared by 5 bases and J by 3 bases, with 7 bases of the junction left unmatched. Germline V gene lookup returns CDR1 SGHVS and CDR2 FQNEAQ. The CDR3 has 14 amino acids.

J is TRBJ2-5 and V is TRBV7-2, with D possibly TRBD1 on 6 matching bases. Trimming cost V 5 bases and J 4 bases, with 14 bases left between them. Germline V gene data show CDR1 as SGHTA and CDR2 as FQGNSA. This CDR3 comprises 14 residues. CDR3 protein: CASSPGGGIETQYF. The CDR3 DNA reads TGTGCCAGCAGCCCCGGTGGGGGCATAGAGACCCAGTACTTC. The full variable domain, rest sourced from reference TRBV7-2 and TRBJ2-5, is GAGVSQSPSNKVTEKGKDVELRCDPISGHTALYWYRQSLGQGLEFLIYFQGNSAPDKSGLPSDRFSAERTGGSVSTLTIQRTQQEDSAVYLCASSPGGGIETQYFGPGTRLLVL.

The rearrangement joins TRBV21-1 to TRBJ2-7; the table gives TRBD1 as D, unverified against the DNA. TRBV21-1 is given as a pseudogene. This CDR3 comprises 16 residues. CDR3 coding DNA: TGTGCCAGCAGCAACGGTGGACAGGGATTATCCTACGAGCAGTACTTC. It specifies CASSNGGQGLSYEQYF.

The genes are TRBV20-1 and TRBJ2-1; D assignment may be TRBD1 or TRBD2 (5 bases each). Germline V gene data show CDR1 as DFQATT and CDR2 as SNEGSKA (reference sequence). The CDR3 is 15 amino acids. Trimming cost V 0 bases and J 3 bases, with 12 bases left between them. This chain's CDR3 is CSARDTRDLYNEQFF. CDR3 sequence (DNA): TGCAGTGCTAGAGACACCCGGGACCTCTACAATGAGCAGTTCTTC.

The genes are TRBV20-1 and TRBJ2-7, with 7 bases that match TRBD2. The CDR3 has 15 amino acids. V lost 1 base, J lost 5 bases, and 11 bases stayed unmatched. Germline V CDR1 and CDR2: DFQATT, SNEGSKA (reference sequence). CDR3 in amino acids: CSARAAVGGPNEQYF. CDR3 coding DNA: TGCAGTGCTAGAGCGGCGGTGGGAGGGCCGAACGAGCAGTACTTC.

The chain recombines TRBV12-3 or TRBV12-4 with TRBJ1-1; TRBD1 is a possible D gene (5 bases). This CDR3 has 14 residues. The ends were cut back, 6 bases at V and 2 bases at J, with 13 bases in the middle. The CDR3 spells CASSRDGLNTEAFF. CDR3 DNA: TGTGCCAGCAGCCGGGACGGCCTTAACACTGAAGCTTTCTTT.

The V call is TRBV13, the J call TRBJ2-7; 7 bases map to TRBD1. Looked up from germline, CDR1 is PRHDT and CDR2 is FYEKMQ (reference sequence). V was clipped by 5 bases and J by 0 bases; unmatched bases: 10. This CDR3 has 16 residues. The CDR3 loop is CASSTPGGDSSYEQYF. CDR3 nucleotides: TGTGCCAGCAGCACTCCAGGGGGTGATAGCTCCTACGAGCAGTACTTC.

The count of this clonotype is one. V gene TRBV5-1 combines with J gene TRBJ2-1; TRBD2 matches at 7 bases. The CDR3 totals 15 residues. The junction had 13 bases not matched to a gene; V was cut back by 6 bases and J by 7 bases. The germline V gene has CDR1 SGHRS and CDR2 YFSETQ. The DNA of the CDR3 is TGCGCCAGCAAGGCGGGAGCCATGGACGGGAATGAGCAGTTCTTC. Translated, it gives CASKAGAMDGNEQFF.

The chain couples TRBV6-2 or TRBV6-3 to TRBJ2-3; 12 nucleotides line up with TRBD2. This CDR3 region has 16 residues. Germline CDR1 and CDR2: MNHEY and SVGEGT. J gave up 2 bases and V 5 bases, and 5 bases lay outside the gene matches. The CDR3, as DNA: TGTGCCAGCAGTAAACTAGCGGGAGGCCACACAGATACGCAGTATTTT. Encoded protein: CASSKLAGGHTDTQYF.

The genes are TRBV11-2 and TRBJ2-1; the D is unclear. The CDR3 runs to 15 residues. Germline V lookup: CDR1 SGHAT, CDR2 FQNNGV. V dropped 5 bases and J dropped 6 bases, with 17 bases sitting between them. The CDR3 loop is CASSALGSGPNEQFF. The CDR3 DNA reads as TGTGCCAGCAGCGCCCTGGGATCAGGCCCCAATGAGCAGTTCTTC.

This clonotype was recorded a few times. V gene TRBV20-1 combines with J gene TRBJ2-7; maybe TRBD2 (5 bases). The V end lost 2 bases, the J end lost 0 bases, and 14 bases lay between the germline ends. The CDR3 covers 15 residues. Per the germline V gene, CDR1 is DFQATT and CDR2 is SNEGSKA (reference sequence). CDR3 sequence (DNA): TGCAGTGCTAGAAGCGGCCGAATGTTCTCCTACGAGCAGTACTTC. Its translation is CSARSGRMFSYEQYF.

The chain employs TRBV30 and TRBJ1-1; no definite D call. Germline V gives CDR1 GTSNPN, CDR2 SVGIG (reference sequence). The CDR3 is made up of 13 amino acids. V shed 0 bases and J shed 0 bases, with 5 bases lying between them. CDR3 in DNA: TGTGCCTGGAGTGTACTCGTGAACACTGAAGCTTTCTTT. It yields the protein CAWSVLVNTEAFF.

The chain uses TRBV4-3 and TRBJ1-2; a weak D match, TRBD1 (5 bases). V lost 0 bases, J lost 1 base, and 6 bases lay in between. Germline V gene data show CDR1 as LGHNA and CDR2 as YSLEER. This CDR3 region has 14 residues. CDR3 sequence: CASSQDRVNYGYTF. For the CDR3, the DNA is TGCGCCAGCAGCCAAGACAGGGTTAACTATGGCTACACCTTC.

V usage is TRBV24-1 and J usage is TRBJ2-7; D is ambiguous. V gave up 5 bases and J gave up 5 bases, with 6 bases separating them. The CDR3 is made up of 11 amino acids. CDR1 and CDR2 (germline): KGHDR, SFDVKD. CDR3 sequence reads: CATSVGDEQYF. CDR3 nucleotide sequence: TGTGCCACCAGTGTCGGAGACGAGCAGTACTTC.

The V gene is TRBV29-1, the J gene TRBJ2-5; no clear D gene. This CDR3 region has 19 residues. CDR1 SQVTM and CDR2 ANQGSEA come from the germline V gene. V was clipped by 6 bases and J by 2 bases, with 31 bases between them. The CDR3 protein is CSVQQWTLTTERSQETQYF. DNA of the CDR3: TGCAGCGTACAACAGTGGACCCTTACAACAGAGAGATCTCAAGAGACCCAGTACTTC. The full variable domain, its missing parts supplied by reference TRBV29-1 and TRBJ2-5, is SAVISQKPSRDICQRGTSLTIQCQVDSQVTMMFWYRQQPGQSLTLIATANQGSEATYESGFVIDKFPISRPNLTFSTLTVSNMSPEDSSIYLCSVQQWTLTTERSQETQYFGPGTRLLVL.

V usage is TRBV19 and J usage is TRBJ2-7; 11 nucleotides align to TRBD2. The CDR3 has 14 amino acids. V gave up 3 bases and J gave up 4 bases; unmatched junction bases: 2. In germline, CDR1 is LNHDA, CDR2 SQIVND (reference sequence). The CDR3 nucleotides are TGTGCCAGTAGTATGACTAGCGGGGCATACGAGCAGTACTTC. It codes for CASSMTSGAYEQYF.

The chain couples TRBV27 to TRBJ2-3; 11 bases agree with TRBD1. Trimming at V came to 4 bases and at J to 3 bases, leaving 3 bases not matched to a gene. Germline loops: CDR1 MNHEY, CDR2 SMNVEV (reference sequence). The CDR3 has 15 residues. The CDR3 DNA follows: TGTGCCAGCAGTTCCGGGACAGGGGGGACAGATACGCAGTATTTT. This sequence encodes CASSSGTGGTDTQYF.

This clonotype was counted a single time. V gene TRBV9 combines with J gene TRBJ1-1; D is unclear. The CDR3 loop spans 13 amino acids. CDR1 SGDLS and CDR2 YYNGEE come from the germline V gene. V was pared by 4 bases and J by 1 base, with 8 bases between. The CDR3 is CASSPLPNTEAFF. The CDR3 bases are TGTGCCAGCAGCCCCCTCCCGAACACTGAAGCTTTCTTT.

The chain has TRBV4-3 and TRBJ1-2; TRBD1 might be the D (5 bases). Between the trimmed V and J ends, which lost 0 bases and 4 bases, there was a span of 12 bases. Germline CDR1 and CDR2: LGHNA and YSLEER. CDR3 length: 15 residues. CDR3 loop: CASSQERDQGYGYTF. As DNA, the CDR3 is TGCGCCAGCAGCCAAGAGAGGGACCAGGGCTATGGCTACACCTTC.

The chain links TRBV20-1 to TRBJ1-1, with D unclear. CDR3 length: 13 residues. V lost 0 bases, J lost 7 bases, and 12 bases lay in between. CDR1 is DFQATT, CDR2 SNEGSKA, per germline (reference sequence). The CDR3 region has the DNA TGCAGTGCTAGAGATTTACAGAGTGATGAAGCTTTCTTT. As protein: CSARDLQSDEAFF.

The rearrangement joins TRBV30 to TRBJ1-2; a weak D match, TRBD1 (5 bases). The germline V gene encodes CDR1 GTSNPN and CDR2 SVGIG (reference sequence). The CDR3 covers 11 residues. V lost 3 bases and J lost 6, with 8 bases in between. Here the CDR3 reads CAWSGGDGYTF. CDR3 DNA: TGTGCCTGGAGCGGAGGGGATGGCTACACCTTC.

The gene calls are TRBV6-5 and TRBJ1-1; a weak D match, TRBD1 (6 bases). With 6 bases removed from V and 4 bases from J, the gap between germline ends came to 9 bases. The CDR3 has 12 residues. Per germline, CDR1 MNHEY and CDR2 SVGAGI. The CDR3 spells CASRGQITEAFF. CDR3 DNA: TGTGCCAGCAGGGGACAAATCACTGAAGCTTTCTTT.

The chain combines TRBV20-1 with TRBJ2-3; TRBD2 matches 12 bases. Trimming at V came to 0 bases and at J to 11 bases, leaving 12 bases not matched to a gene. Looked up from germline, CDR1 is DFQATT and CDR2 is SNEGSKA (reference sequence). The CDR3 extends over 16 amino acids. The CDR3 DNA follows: TGCAGTGCTAGAGACCCGACTAGCGGGGGCCTAGAATGGCAGTATTTT. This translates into CSARDPTSGGLEWQYF.

CDR3 loop: CAWSVTSYEQYF. CDR3 DNA: TGTGCCTGGAGTGTAACCAGCTACGAGCAGTACTTC. The chain links TRBV30 to TRBJ2-7; D remains unclear. The germline CDR1 and CDR2 sequences are GTSNPN and SVGIG (reference sequence). The CDR3 runs to 12 residues. V lost 0 bases and J 3 bases, leaving 6 bases between the germline ends.